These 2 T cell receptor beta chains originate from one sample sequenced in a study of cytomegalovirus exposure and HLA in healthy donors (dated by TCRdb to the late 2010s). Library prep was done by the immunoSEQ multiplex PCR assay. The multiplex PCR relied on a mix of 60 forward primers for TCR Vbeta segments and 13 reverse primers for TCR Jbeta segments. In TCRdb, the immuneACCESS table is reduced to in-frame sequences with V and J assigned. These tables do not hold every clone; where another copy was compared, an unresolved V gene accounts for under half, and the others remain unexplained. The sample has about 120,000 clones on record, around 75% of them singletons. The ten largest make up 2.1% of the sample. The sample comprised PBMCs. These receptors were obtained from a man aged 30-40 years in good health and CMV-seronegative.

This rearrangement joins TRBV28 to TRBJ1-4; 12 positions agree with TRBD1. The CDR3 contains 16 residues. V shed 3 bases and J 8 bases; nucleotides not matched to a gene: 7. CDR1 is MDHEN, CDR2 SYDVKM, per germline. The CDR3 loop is CASSLGQGAAEEKLFF. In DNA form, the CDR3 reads TGTGCCAGCAGTTTGGGACAGGGGGCGGCGGAGGAAAAACTGTTTTTT.

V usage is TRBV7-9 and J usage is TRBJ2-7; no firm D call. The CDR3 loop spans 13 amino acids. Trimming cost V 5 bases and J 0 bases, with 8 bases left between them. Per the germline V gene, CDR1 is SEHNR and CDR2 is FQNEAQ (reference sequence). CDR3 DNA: TGTGCCAGCAGCCCCCGTAGCTCCTACGAGCAGTACTTC. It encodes CASSPRSSYEQYF.